This TCR beta chain was retrieved from a study of shared clonotypes between healthy human individuals. CDR1 and CDR2 (germline): PRHDT, FYEKMQ (reference sequence). This CDR3 is built from 16 residues. V gave up 5 bases and J gave up 1 base; unmatched junction bases: 8. Method: immunoSEQ multiplex PCR; TCRdb's copy keeps in-frame clones and lacks some. The sample yields 2 million to 2.5 million clones, around 90% seen once. The V call is TRBV13, the J call TRBJ2-1; TRBD2 aligns across 7 bases. Sequenced material: naive CD4+ T cells from PBMCs. Regarding subset: CD45RA+ positively selected. The sequence came from a man aged 18 to 30 in good health. Some clones in this sample may be carry-over from other donors' samples. The CDR3 loop is CASSLSSGQSYNEQFF. In DNA, the CDR3 is TGTGCCAGCAGCCTGAGTAGCGGGCAATCCTACAATGAGCAGTTCTTC.